Sequencing of this TCR beta chain was carried out in a study of cytomegalovirus exposure and HLA in healthy donors. Regarding the study as a whole: The only immune exposure information that was available was CMV serostatus.

In the case of this clone: Its antigen is not identified.

PCR was performed using 60 Vbeta and 13 Jbeta primers. Some clones are missing from TCRdb's copy, which holds only in-frame ones; the method was immunoSEQ multiplex PCR. The table shows some 90,000 clones, with roughly 81% occurring only once. The ends lost 6 bases at V and 10 bases at J; junction bases unmatched: 8. The germline gives CDR1 SGHDN, CDR2 FVKESK. This CDR3 contains 13 residues. This TCR was recovered from a man aged 40-49 years in good health and CMV-seronegative. The material sequenced was PBMCs. The chain carries TRBV14 and TRBJ2-1; 8 bases agree with TRBD1. The CDR3 region is CASRLTGEHEQFF. The CDR3 nucleotides are TGTGCCAGCAGACTGACAGGGGAGCACGAGCAGTTCTTC. Looking up the rest from reference TRBV14 and TRBJ2-1 gives the full variable domain: EAGVTQFPSHSVIEKGQTVTLRCDPISGHDNLYWYRRVMGKEIKFLLHFVKESKQDESGMPNNRFLAERTGGTYSTLKVQPAELEDSGVYFCASRLTGEHEQFFGPGTRLTVL.